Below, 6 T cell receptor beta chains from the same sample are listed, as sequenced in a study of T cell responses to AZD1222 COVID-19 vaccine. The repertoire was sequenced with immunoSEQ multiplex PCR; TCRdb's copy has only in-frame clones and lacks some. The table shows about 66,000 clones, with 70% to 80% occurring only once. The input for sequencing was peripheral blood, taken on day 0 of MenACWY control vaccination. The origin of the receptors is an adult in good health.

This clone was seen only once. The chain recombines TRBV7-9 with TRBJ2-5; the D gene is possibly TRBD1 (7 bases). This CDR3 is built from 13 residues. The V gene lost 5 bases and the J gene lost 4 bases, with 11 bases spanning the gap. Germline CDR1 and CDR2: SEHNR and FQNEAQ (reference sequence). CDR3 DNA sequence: TGTGCCAGCAGCCCGCGGGACAGAGAGACCCAGTACTTC. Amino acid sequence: CASSPRDRETQYF.

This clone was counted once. The CDR3 loop is CASSESLGQETQYF. The CDR3 DNA sequence: TGTGCCAGCAGTGAATCCCTGGGCCAAGAGACCCAGTACTTC. The chain employs TRBV25-1 and TRBJ2-5; no clear D. Germline V gives CDR1 MGHDK, CDR2 SYGVNS. The CDR3 sequence is 14 residues long. Trimming left V 1 base short and J 1 base short, with 7 bases between.

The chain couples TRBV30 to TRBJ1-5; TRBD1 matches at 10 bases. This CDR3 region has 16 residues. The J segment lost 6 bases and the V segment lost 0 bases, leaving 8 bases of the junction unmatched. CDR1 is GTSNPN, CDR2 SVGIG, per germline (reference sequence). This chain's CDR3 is CAWSVMGQGSAQPQHF. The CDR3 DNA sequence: TGTGCCTGGAGTGTAATGGGACAGGGGAGCGCTCAGCCCCAGCATTTT.

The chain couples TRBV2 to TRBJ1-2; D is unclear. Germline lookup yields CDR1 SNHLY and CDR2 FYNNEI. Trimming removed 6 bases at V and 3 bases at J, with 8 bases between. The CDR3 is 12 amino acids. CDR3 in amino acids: CASRRMDYGYTF. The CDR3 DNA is TGTGCCAGCAGGAGAATGGACTATGGCTACACCTTC.

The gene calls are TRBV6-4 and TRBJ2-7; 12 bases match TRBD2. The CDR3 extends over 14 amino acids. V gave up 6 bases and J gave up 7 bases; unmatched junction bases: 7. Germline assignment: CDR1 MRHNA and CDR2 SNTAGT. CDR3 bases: TGTGCCAGCAGCCGACTAGCGGGAGTAGGTGAGCAGTACTTC. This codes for CASSRLAGVGEQYF.

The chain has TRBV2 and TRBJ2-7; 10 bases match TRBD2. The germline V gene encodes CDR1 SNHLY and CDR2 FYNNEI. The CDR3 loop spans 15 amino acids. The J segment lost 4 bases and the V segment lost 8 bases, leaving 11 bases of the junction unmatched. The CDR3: CASDLAGVSFYEQYF. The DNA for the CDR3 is TGTGCCAGCGATCTAGCGGGAGTCTCATTTTACGAGCAGTACTTC.